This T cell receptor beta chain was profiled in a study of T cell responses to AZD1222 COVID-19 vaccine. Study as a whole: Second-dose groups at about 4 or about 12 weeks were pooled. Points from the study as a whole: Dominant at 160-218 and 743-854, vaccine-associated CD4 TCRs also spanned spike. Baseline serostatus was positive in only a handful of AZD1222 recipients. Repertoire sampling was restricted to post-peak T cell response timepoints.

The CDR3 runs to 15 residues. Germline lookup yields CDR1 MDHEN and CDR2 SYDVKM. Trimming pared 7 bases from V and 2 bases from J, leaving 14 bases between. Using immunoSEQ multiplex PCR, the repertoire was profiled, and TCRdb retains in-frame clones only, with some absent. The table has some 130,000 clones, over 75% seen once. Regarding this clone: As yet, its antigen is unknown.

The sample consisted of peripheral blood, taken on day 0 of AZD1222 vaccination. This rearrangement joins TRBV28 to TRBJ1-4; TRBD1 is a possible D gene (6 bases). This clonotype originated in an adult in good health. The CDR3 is CASTEDSGTNEKLFF. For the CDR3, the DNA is TGTGCCAGCACCGAGGACAGCGGGACTAATGAAAAACTGTTTTTT.